This record concerns one TCR beta chain sequence. Its target is unknown. This specimen belongs to a study of OX40 agonist ivuxolimab in advanced cancers. General study points: At 0.1-3.0 mg/kg, partial responders had clonal expansion among the lowest observed. Relative to CD4+ cells, CD8+ T cells on average had more expanded clones.

Profiled with immunoSEQ multiplex PCR; TCRdb holds only in-frame clones, not every one. This sample has fewer than 80,000 clones; 85% occur once, and the top ten carry about 4.1%. With 4 bases removed from V and 4 bases from J, the gap between germline ends came to 13 bases. The germline V gene has CDR1 SNHLY and CDR2 FYNNEI. There are 15 residues in the CDR3. The TCR was taken from an adult with an advanced solid tumor such as melanoma, head and neck, liver or kidney cancer. Specimen: CD4+ or CD8+ T cells sorted from blood, collected in a trial of the OX40 agonist ivuxolimab. The chain recombines TRBV2 with TRBJ2-2; D is perhaps TRBD2 (6 bases). CDR3 DNA sequence: TGTGCCAGCAGTGTCGGGCGGCGGGGCACCGGGGAGCTGTTTTTT. Translating gives CASSVGRRGTGELFF.